A single sample is the source of the 9 T cell receptor beta chains below, sequenced in a study of molecular identifiers for immune sequencing clone quantification. MiXCR, run by TCRdb on the PCR reads, gives a single entry per CDR3 protein. The data show some 650,000 distinct CDR3 sequences, with 15% to 20% seen just once and around 0.86% held by the top ten. The sample comprised naive CD8+ T cells from blood, with Jurkat cell RNA spiked in. Subset: FACS-sorted CD8+CD4-CCR7+CD45RA+ naive T cells. Receptors originate from a human donor in good health. Some libraries in this study had Jurkat cell RNA spiked in.

On this clonotype itself: This may arise from a read error, as a much more abundant clone is one base away. No conserved phenylalanine or tryptophan ends this CDR3, so it is likely a read error. This chain joins TRBV4-3 and TRBJ1-1; D is uncertain. V lost 1 base and J 3 bases, leaving 15 bases between the germline ends. Germline-derived CDR1 and CDR2 are LGHNA and YSLEER. This CDR3 has 16 residues. The CDR3 DNA follows: TGCGCCAGCAGCCAAGTCTGGGGTCGATTCGACACTGAAGCTTTCCTT. Protein: CASSQVWGRFDTEAFL.

This clonotype was found many times. This chain connects TRBV20-1 to TRBJ2-6; D tentatively reads TRBD1 or TRBD2 (5 bases each). V shed 5 bases and J shed 0 bases, with 20 bases lying between them. Germline-derived CDR1 and CDR2 are DFQATT and SNEGSKA (reference sequence). The CDR3 length is 18 residues. The CDR3 region has the DNA TGCAGTGCTCCTTTCGGGGACCGGGCCGTCTCTGGGGCCAACGTCCTGACTTTC. This encodes CSAPFGDRAVSGANVLTF.

This clonotype was picked up many times. The chain recombines TRBV5-1 with TRBJ1-1, with D perhaps matching TRBD1 (6 bases). The CDR3 runs 15 residues. Trimming took off 0 bases at V and 3 bases at J, with 12 bases between the two ends. Per the germline V gene, CDR1 is SGHRS and CDR2 is YFSETQ. DNA for the CDR3: TGCGCCAGCAGCTTGGAGGCAGGGGCTTACACTGAAGCTTTCTTT. Translating it yields CASSLEAGAYTEAFF.

This clonotype was recorded at least ten times. The V gene is TRBV30, the J gene TRBJ1-1; 9 bases agree with TRBD1. Germline values: CDR1 GTSNPN, CDR2 SVGIG (reference sequence). Trimming at V came to 1 base and at J to 5 bases, leaving 2 bases not matched to a gene. This CDR3 comprises 13 residues. The CDR3 loop is CAWSGTGETEAFF. CDR3 DNA sequence: TGTGCCTGGAGTGGGACAGGGGAAACTGAAGCTTTCTTT.

V and J are TRBV19 and TRBJ1-5; D unresolved. This CDR3 contains 16 residues. V lost 8 bases and J lost 5, with 22 bases in between. Germline V gene data show CDR1 as LNHDA and CDR2 as SQIVND (reference sequence). In DNA form, the CDR3 reads TGTGCCAGTGATACCGACGCTAAGTCCAATTATCAGCCCCAGCATTTT. It yields the protein CASDTDAKSNYQPQHF.

The rearrangement links TRBV6-5 to TRBJ1-2, with D unclear. Trimming took 5 bases from V and 7 from J, leaving 17 bases between them. Germline CDR1 and CDR2: MNHEY and SVGAGI. The CDR3 runs to 14 residues. CDR3 DNA: TGTGCCAGCAGTCACGCGGGGTCAGAGGTTGGCTACACCTTC. This encodes CASSHAGSEVGYTF.

The sample holds many counts of this clonotype. The chain is built from TRBV6-2 or TRBV6-3 and TRBJ2-5; 11 bases align to TRBD1. With 8 bases clipped from V and 1 base from J, the junction kept 0 bases outside the gene matches. Germline CDR1 reads MNHEY; CDR2 reads SVGEGT. The CDR3 contains 13 residues. The CDR3 sequence: CASGTGGQETQYF. The CDR3 DNA sequence: TGTGCCAGCGGGACAGGGGGCCAAGAGACCCAGTACTTC.

In its sample, this clonotype was seen many times. The gene calls are TRBV21-1 and TRBJ2-7; the table's TRBD1 call for D was not verified on the DNA. TRBV21-1 is flagged as a pseudogene. This CDR3 contains 15 residues. The DNA of the CDR3 is TGTGCCAGCAATGAGGGACTGGGAAAACCCTACGAGCAGTACTTC. Its protein is CASNEGLGKPYEQYF.

The chain employs TRBV7-2 and TRBJ2-5; 9 positions agree with TRBD2. CDR3 length: 14 residues. V shed 7 bases and J 0 bases; nucleotides not matched to a gene: 3. Germline V gene data show CDR1 as SGHTA and CDR2 as FQGNSA. The CDR3 is CASNSGGNQETQYF. CDR3 in DNA: TGTGCCAGCAACAGCGGGGGGAACCAAGAGACCCAGTACTTC.